This T cell receptor (beta chain) stems from a study of blood T cells in healthy people across ages. This clonotype was seen many times. This CDR3 has 14 amino acids. The germline CDR1 and CDR2 sequences are SGDLS and YYNGEE. Trimming stripped 2 bases from V and 1 base from J, with 4 bases between. Primed by a sample-barcoded 5' primer and a J-beta primer mix, a second PCR proceeded for 7 to 11 cycles. TCRdb itself ran the 5' RACE reads through MiXCR, one entry per CDR3 protein. The sample has fewer than 2,000,000 distinct CDR3 sequences; about 35% are singletons. The TCR sequence derives from a young woman in good health. Input material: blood. V is TRBV9 and J is TRBJ2-6; D gene uncertain. This chain's CDR3 is CASSVESGANVLTF. In nucleotides, the CDR3 is TGTGCCAGCAGCGTCGAATCTGGGGCCAACGTCCTGACTTTC.